The 23 T cell receptor beta chains given below trace back to one sample, sequenced in a study of cytomegalovirus exposure and HLA in healthy donors. Primers: 60 Vbeta forward and 13 Jbeta reverse. Clones were sequenced by immunoSEQ multiplex PCR, and TCRdb holds only the in-frame ones, with some missing. The sample records approximately 100,000 clones, around 75% being singletons. Sequencing was done on a sample of PBMCs. These receptors originate from a man aged 50 to 60 in good health and CMV-seronegative.

The chain uses TRBV5-1 and TRBJ1-1; tentatively, D is TRBD1 (5 bases). The CDR3 contains 13 residues. V lost 4 bases to trimming and J lost 4 bases, with 11 bases between them. In germline, CDR1 is SGHRS, CDR2 YFSETQ. CDR3 sequence reads: CASSGGVTTEAFF. The CDR3 DNA is TGCGCCAGCAGCGGAGGGGTGACCACTGAAGCTTTCTTT.

The rearrangement uses TRBV19 and TRBJ1-1; TRBD1 is a possible D gene (6 bases). The CDR3 totals 14 residues. The V end was cut by 7 bases, the J end by 0 bases, with 12 bases between. Germline V gene data show CDR1 as LNHDA and CDR2 as SQIVND (reference sequence). The CDR3 sequence is CASTFRQVNTEAFF. The CDR3, as DNA: TGTGCCAGTACTTTTCGACAGGTGAACACTGAAGCTTTCTTT.

The chain is built from TRBV11-3 and TRBJ2-2; D gene ambiguous. This CDR3 is 13 amino acids long. CDR1 SGHNT and CDR2 YENEEA come from the germline V gene. V lost 1 base, J lost 8 bases, and 8 bases lay in between. CDR3 nucleotide sequence: TGTGCCAGCAGCTTAGTCTGGAGTGGGGAGCTGTTTTTT. Its protein product is CASSLVWSGELFF.

Only one count was recorded for this clone. V gene TRBV7-2 combines with J gene TRBJ2-1, with 7 nucleotides matching TRBD1. Per germline, CDR1 SGHTA and CDR2 FQGNSA. CDR3 length: 16 residues. V shed 1 base and J 6 bases; nucleotides not matched to a gene: 9. CDR3 sequence (DNA): TGTGCCAGCAGCTTAGGAGCCGGGACAGAGAGCAATGAGCAGTTCTTC. It is translated as CASSLGAGTESNEQFF.

The chain joins TRBV7-9 to TRBJ2-4, with 12 bases identical to TRBD1. This CDR3 has 17 amino acids. Looked up from germline, CDR1 is SEHNR and CDR2 is FQNEAQ (reference sequence). Losses at the gene ends were 3 bases for V and 1 base for J; bases not matched to a gene: 4. The CDR3 reads CASSFMGQGAAKNIQYF. The CDR3 nucleotides are TGTGCCAGCAGCTTTATGGGACAGGGGGCCGCCAAAAACATTCAGTACTTC.

The V and J genes are TRBV19 and TRBJ1-5; D call uncertain. Trimming removed 6 bases from V and 4 bases from J, with 7 bases in between. Germline V lookup: CDR1 LNHDA, CDR2 SQIVND (reference sequence). This CDR3 spans 12 amino acids. The CDR3 region is CASRVENQPQHF. CDR3 in DNA: TGTGCCAGTAGGGTCGAGAATCAGCCCCAGCATTTT.

The gene calls are TRBV6-5 and TRBJ2-2; 11 nucleotides line up with TRBD2. Germline CDR1 is MNHEY and CDR2 is SVGAGI. The CDR3 sequence is 15 residues long. V lost 6 bases and J lost 4; bases outside the gene matches: 4. The CDR3 sequence: CASSGLAGTTGELFF. Here the CDR3 DNA reads TGTGCCAGCAGCGGACTAGCGGGTACCACCGGGGAGCTGTTTTTT.

The chain carries TRBV11-2 and TRBJ2-5; TRBD2 agrees at 8 bases. Unmatched junction bases numbered 12, after V lost 1 base and J lost 5 bases. Germline V gene data show CDR1 as SGHAT and CDR2 as FQNNGV. This CDR3 is built from 17 residues. Here the CDR3 reads CASSLGGGLVRMETQYF. CDR3 in DNA: TGTGCCAGCAGCTTAGGGGGGGGACTAGTAAGGATGGAGACCCAGTACTTC.

This clone has a single count. The chain uses TRBV13 and TRBJ2-7; TRBD1 is a possible D gene (5 bases). V was pared by 3 bases and J by 2 bases, with 11 bases between. The CDR3 spans 14 residues. From germline, CDR1 is PRHDT and CDR2 FYEKMQ (reference sequence). CDR3 sequence reads: CASSFLRGTYEQYF. The CDR3 nucleotides are TGTGCCAGCAGCTTCCTAAGGGGCACCTACGAGCAGTACTTC.

The genes are TRBV11-2 and TRBJ1-2; possible D gene TRBD1, 6 bases. This CDR3 has 13 residues. Between the trimmed V and J ends, which lost 3 bases and 4 bases, there was a span of 9 bases. Germline V CDR1 and CDR2: SGHAT, FQNNGV. As DNA, the CDR3 is TGTGCCAGCAGCTTTGGCAGGGGCTATGGCTACACCTTC. Its translation is CASSFGRGYGYTF. Full variable domain (outside the CDR3, taken from reference TRBV11-2 and TRBJ1-2): EAGVAQSPRYKIIEKRQSVAFWCNPISGHATLYWYQQILGQGPKLLIQFQNNGVVDDSQLPKDRFSAERLKGVDSTLKIQPAKLEDSAVYLCASSFGRGYGYTFGSGTRLTVV.

The chain combines TRBV28 with TRBJ1-1, with a weak D call TRBD1 (5 bases). The CDR3 has 11 residues. Deletions cut 5 bases from V and 8 bases from J, with 9 bases between. Per the germline V gene, CDR1 is MDHEN and CDR2 is SYDVKM. The CDR3 is CASSHRYEAFF. The DNA of the CDR3 is TGTGCCAGCAGTCACAGGTACGAAGCTTTCTTT.

This rearrangement joins TRBV9 to TRBJ2-1, with TRBD2 matching over 10 bases. Germline trimming cut 3 bases from V and 5 bases from J; bases unmatched to any gene: 5. Germline lookup yields CDR1 SGDLS and CDR2 YYNGEE. CDR3 length: 15 residues. DNA of the CDR3: TGTGCCAGCAGCGGGGGACTAGCGAACAACAATGAGCAGTTCTTC. Amino acids: CASSGGLANNNEQFF.

With regard to this clone: The sample contains more than one DNA sequence encoding this CDR3. The chain is built from TRBV5-1 and TRBJ2-5; TRBD1 matches 7 bases. The V gene's germline CDR1 is SGHRS and CDR2 YFSETQ. The CDR3 has 15 amino acids. J lost 4 bases, V lost 4 bases, and 10 bases had no gene match. In nucleotides, the CDR3 is TGCGCCAGCAGCGATACACAGGGGTTGGGAGAGACCCAGTACTTC. Encoded protein: CASSDTQGLGETQYF.

CDR3 coding DNA: TGTGCCAGCAGCGCATCAATTTCAGGGGGGGAAAAACTGTTTTTT. This translates into CASSASISGGEKLFF. V is TRBV9 and J is TRBJ1-4, with TRBD1 matching over 7 bases. Germline CDR1 reads SGDLS; CDR2 reads YYNGEE. This CDR3 spans 15 amino acids. Trimming cost V 3 bases and J 8 bases; bases outside gene matches: 10.

The genes are TRBV2 and TRBJ2-6; 8 bases are shared with TRBD1. In germline, CDR1 is SNHLY, CDR2 FYNNEI. The CDR3 loop spans 15 amino acids. With 9 bases clipped from V and 4 bases from J, the junction kept 8 bases outside the gene matches. In DNA, the CDR3 is TGTGCCAGTGGCAGACAGGGGACGGGGGCCAACGTCCTGACTTTC. It yields the protein CASGRQGTGANVLTF.

This clone came up a few times. The CDR3 spells CASSLLQGPTSEQYF. DNA of the CDR3: TGTGCCAGCAGTTTGTTGCAGGGCCCCACCAGCGAGCAGTACTTC. The chain recombines TRBV28 with TRBJ2-7; possible D gene TRBD1, 5 bases. The CDR3 is 15 amino acids. Between the trimmed V and J ends, which lost 3 bases and 6 bases, there was a span of 18 bases. CDR1 and CDR2 from the germline V gene are MDHEN and SYDVKM.

The chain combines TRBV7-9 with TRBJ2-7, with TRBD1 matching 7 bases. In germline, CDR1 is SEHNR, CDR2 FQNEAQ (reference sequence). This CDR3 has 14 amino acids. Germline trimming cut 3 bases from V and 4 bases from J; bases unmatched to any gene: 6. Written as DNA, the CDR3 is TGTGCCAGCAGCTTGACAGGGATGAGTTACGAGCAGTACTTC. Encoded protein: CASSLTGMSYEQYF.

The chain combines TRBV7-9 with TRBJ2-3; 11 bases are a match to TRBD2. Unmatched junction bases numbered 3, after V lost 8 bases and J lost 2 bases. The CDR3 has 14 amino acids. Germline assignment: CDR1 SEHNR and CDR2 FQNEAQ (reference sequence). This CDR3 reads CASLTSGNTDTQYF. CDR3 nucleotide sequence: TGTGCCAGCCTGACTAGCGGGAACACAGATACGCAGTATTTT.

This chain joins TRBV7-9 and TRBJ1-1; 11 bases are shared with TRBD1. Germline V gene lookup returns CDR1 SEHNR and CDR2 FQNEAQ (reference sequence). Germline trimming cut 3 bases from V and 11 bases from J; bases unmatched to any gene: 5. This CDR3 is built from 13 residues. The CDR3: CASSFGQGARAFF. CDR3 sequence (DNA): TGTGCCAGCAGCTTCGGACAGGGGGCTCGGGCTTTCTTT. Full variable domain (remainder filled in from reference TRBV7-9 and TRBJ1-1): DTGVSQNPRHKITKRGQNVTFRCDPISEHNRLYWYRQTLGQGPEFLTYFQNEAQLEKSRLLSDRFSAERPKGSFSTLEIQRTEQGDSAMYLCASSFGQGARAFFGQGTRLTVV.

This rearrangement joins TRBV29-1 to TRBJ1-1; D ambiguous. This CDR3 has 12 amino acids. The germline V gene has CDR1 SQVTM and CDR2 ANQGSEA. V gave up 1 base and J gave up 2 bases, with 5 bases separating them. For the CDR3, the DNA is TGCAGCGTTGAAGGGGCAAACACTGAAGCTTTCTTT. Translation gives CSVEGANTEAFF.

The V gene is TRBV28, the J gene TRBJ1-5, with D possibly matching TRBD1 (5 bases). The CDR3 is made up of 17 amino acids. Germline V gives CDR1 MDHEN, CDR2 SYDVKM. V lost 5 bases and J 2 bases, leaving 19 bases between the germline ends. The CDR3 here is CASSPSPGNTGNQPQHF. CDR3 bases: TGTGCCAGCAGTCCCTCTCCAGGGAATACCGGCAATCAGCCCCAGCATTTT.

As concerns this clone: This specimen includes other DNA sequences encoding the same CDR3. The chain recombines TRBV27 with TRBJ1-5; tentatively, D is TRBD1 (6 bases). Trimming removed 0 bases from V and 2 bases from J, with 11 bases in between. The germline V gene has CDR1 MNHEY and CDR2 SMNVEV (reference sequence). The CDR3 extends over 16 amino acids. The CDR3 nucleotides read TGTGCCAGCAGTTTATCAAGCAGGGGCGGCAATCAGCCCCAGCATTTT. Translation: CASSLSSRGGNQPQHF.

The gene calls are TRBV4-1 and TRBJ2-6; 12 bases match TRBD1. The CDR3 is made up of 18 amino acids. Germline CDR1 reads MGHRA; CDR2 reads YSYEKL. With 4 bases clipped from V and 1 base from J, the junction kept 5 bases outside the gene matches. The CDR3 protein is CASSRRDRGLSGANVLTF. The CDR3 nucleotides are TGCGCCAGCAGCCGCCGGGACAGGGGGCTGTCTGGGGCCAACGTCCTGACTTTC.